The sample holds one count of the clone carrying this TCR beta chain. Its matching antigen is unknown. An Oncomine TCR Beta short-read assay was used to sequence the DNA from cultured CD4+ T cells. Researchers extracted genomic DNA from CD4+ T cells that had been cultured. Using its own MiXCR run on the PCR reads, TCRdb lists one record per CDR3 protein. The data show 15,000 or so distinct CDR3 sequences, approximately 29% seen once. Germline values: CDR1 MDHEN, CDR2 SYDVKM. The CDR3 loop spans 11 amino acids. Trimming shortened V by 5 bases and J by 15 bases, and 15 bases separated the two germline ends. This sample was taken from a study of vaccination and CD4 T cells after COVID-19. Study context: Post-COVID samples were collected a median around 100 days following diagnosis, spanning 35 to 161.

Specified treatment: approximately 11-day PBMC culture with coronavirus spike peptide pools or control peptides (ViraFEST assay). After expanding antigen-specific T cells with peptide pools, ViraFEST sequenced their TCRs. General observations from the study: There was no significant change from approximately 21 to 38 median reactive clonotypes.

The chain links TRBV28 to TRBJ2-3; tentative D call: TRBD1 (5 bases). The source of this sequence is a human donor with COVID-19. Material for sequencing was cultured CD4+ T cells from blood. Here the CDR3 DNA reads TGTGCCAGCAGTACCATCACTGACAGTTATTTT. Translation: CASSTITDSYF.